A single sample gave rise to the 29 T cell receptor beta chains below, sequenced in a study of T cell responses to AZD1222 COVID-19 vaccine (dated by TCRdb to 2020 to 2023). The sample's time point label is to be understood as: baseline before first vaccination. The library relied on the immunoSEQ multiplex PCR assay. Sourced from immuneACCESS, this table was stored by TCRdb with only in-frame sequences that have V and J called. A share of the clones is absent; for the studies checked, an unresolved V gene accounts for under half, and the remainder has no known explanation. Counted in this sample were approximately 180,000 clones; around nine tenths of them appeared once. The top ten clonotypes cover 6% to 8.5% of the sample. The sample in question was peripheral blood, obtained on day 0 of AZD1222 vaccination. Receptors originate from an adult in good health.

The chain links TRBV27 to TRBJ1-6; D remains ambiguous. This CDR3 has 20 residues. Between the trimmed V and J ends, which lost 1 base and 0 bases, there was a span of 19 bases. CDR1 is MNHEY and CDR2 is SMNVEV in the germline V gene (reference sequence). CDR3 amino acids: CASSLFPGQVMSSYNSPLHF. Written as DNA, the CDR3 is TGTGCCAGCAGTTTATTCCCCGGGCAGGTCATGAGCTCCTATAATTCACCCCTCCACTTT.

J is TRBJ2-1 and V is TRBV4-3; 9 nucleotides match TRBD1. CDR3 size: 17 residues. Germline trimming cut 0 bases from V and 9 bases from J; bases unmatched to any gene: 12. Germline-derived CDR1 and CDR2 are LGHNA and YSLEER. The CDR3 nucleotides are TGCGCCAGCAGCCAAGAGCCCTCCGGGACAGGGTATGCTGAGCAGTTCTTC. Translation gives CASSQEPSGTGYAEQFF.

The V gene is TRBV30, the J gene TRBJ2-7; TRBD2 agrees at 9 bases. CDR3 length: 14 residues. The germline CDR1 and CDR2 sequences are GTSNPN and SVGIG (reference sequence). Trimming removed 2 bases from V and 3 bases from J; junction bases left unmatched: 5. CDR3 nucleotide sequence: TGTGCCTGGAGTAAGCGGGGGGTTGGCTACGAGCAGTACTTC. Protein: CAWSKRGVGYEQYF.

The rearrangement uses TRBV2 and TRBJ1-1, with 8 bases that match TRBD1. The germline CDR1 and CDR2 sequences are SNHLY and FYNNEI. V gave up 0 bases and J gave up 11 bases; unmatched junction bases: 14. The CDR3 is made up of 16 amino acids. CDR3 protein: CASSEARGHSRMGAFF. The CDR3 DNA reads as TGTGCCAGCAGTGAAGCCAGGGGGCATTCTCGGATGGGCGCTTTCTTT. Full variable domain (rest looked up from reference TRBV2 and TRBJ1-1): EPEVTQTPSHQVTQMGQEVILRCVPISNHLYFYWYRQILGQKVEFLVSFYNNEISEKSEIFDDQFSVERPDGSNFTLKIRSTKLEDSAMYFCASSEARGHSRMGAFFGQGTRLTVV.

The chain couples TRBV5-8 to TRBJ1-2; 7 bases are a match to TRBD1. The length of the CDR3 is 17 residues. V shed 1 base and J 5 bases; nucleotides not matched to a gene: 14. CDR1 is SGHTS and CDR2 is YDEGEE in the germline V gene. The CDR3 nucleotides are TGTGCCAGCAGCTTGCCCGGCTGGGGACAGATGAAATATGGCTACACCTTC. Translation: CASSLPGWGQMKYGYTF.

This rearrangement joins TRBV7-3 to TRBJ1-1; D is unclear. V was trimmed by 4 bases and J by 1 base, leaving 7 bases between them. The CDR3 runs to 13 residues. Germline V gives CDR1 SGHTA, CDR2 FQGTGA. In DNA form, the CDR3 reads TGTGCCAGCAGCTCCGATAGGAACACTGAAGCTTTCTTT. Translating gives CASSSDRNTEAFF.

The rearrangement links TRBV14 to TRBJ1-2; D perhaps matches TRBD1 (6 bases). The V end lost 0 bases, the J end lost 2 bases, and 19 bases lay between the germline ends. Germline V gives CDR1 SGHDN, CDR2 FVKESK. The CDR3 spans 18 residues. The CDR3 loop reads CASSQDRTAFCRNYGYTF. The CDR3 region has the DNA TGTGCCAGCAGCCAAGATAGGACAGCCTTCTGTCGAAACTATGGCTACACCTTC.

The rearrangement uses TRBV2 and TRBJ2-7, with 9 nucleotides matching TRBD1. V lost 7 bases, J lost 0 bases, and 7 bases stayed unmatched. The germline gives CDR1 SNHLY, CDR2 FYNNEI. The CDR3 length is 15 residues. Here the CDR3 DNA reads TGTGCCAGCATCGACGGGGACAGGGACTCCTACGAGCAGTACTTC. Protein sequence: CASIDGDRDSYEQYF.

This clone was detected once. The chain links TRBV6-5 to TRBJ2-1, with 7 bases matching TRBD1. The length of the CDR3 is 16 residues. The V gene's germline CDR1 is MNHEY and CDR2 SVGAGI. V trimming: 2 bases; J trimming: 5 bases; junction bases outside the gene matches: 9. This chain's CDR3 is CASSYASRGQDNEQFF. Here the CDR3 DNA reads TGTGCCAGCAGTTACGCGTCGAGGGGGCAGGACAATGAGCAGTTCTTC.

The gene calls are TRBV19 and TRBJ1-3, with D hard to call. V lost 3 bases, J lost 0 bases, and 12 bases lay in between. Germline V gene sequence: CDR1 LNHDA, CDR2 SQIVND (reference sequence). The CDR3 has 16 amino acids. This CDR3 reads CASSMARLSSGNTIYF. The CDR3 DNA sequence: TGTGCCAGTAGTATGGCCCGCCTGAGCTCTGGAAACACCATATATTTT.

This chain uses TRBV7-3 with TRBJ1-2; TRBD1 agrees at 10 bases. The CDR3 has 15 residues. The J segment lost 4 bases and the V segment lost 6 bases, leaving 8 bases of the junction unmatched. Germline V lookup: CDR1 SGHTA, CDR2 FQGTGA. CDR3 residues: CASSPTGGSGYGYTF. The CDR3 DNA follows: TGTGCCAGCAGTCCGACAGGGGGCAGTGGCTATGGCTACACCTTC.

This clone was detected a few times. J is TRBJ2-7 and V is TRBV27, with D perhaps matching TRBD1 (6 bases). CDR1 is MNHEY and CDR2 is SMNVEV in the germline V gene (reference sequence). The V gene lost 7 bases and the J gene lost 1 base, with 11 bases spanning the gap. The CDR3 sequence is 13 residues long. CDR3 nucleotide sequence: TGTGCCAGCACAGGGACAAATTCCTACGAGCAGTACTTC. Protein: CASTGTNSYEQYF.

The J gene is TRBJ2-1, the V gene TRBV5-1; D not certain. The CDR3 loop spans 15 amino acids. Germline CDR1 is SGHRS and CDR2 is YFSETQ. V gave up 4 bases and J gave up 0 bases, with 11 bases separating them. CDR3 residues: CASSLRVSSYNEQFF. Here the CDR3 DNA reads TGCGCCAGCAGCCTTAGAGTAAGCTCCTACAATGAGCAGTTCTTC.

CDR3 residues: CASTNRYEQYF. CDR3 nucleotide sequence: TGTGCCAGCACTAACAGGTACGAGCAGTACTTC. The V call is TRBV28, the J call TRBJ2-7; possible D gene TRBD1, 5 bases. V was trimmed by 7 bases and J by 4 bases, leaving 8 bases between them. Looked up from germline, CDR1 is MDHEN and CDR2 is SYDVKM. The length of the CDR3 is 11 residues.

A single count supports this clone. The J gene is TRBJ1-1, the V gene TRBV9, with D possibly matching TRBD1 (5 bases). Germline values: CDR1 SGDLS, CDR2 YYNGEE. The CDR3 is made up of 12 amino acids. V was shortened by 5 bases and J by 8 bases, with 13 bases between the two germline ends. The CDR3 bases are TGTGCCAGCAGTGCCCAGGGAGAGGAAGCTTTCTTT. Amino acids: CASSAQGEEAFF.

To note about this clone: Additional DNA sequences in this sample encode the identical CDR3. The V call is TRBV14, the J call TRBJ1-1; D unresolved. Germline CDR1 reads SGHDN; CDR2 reads FVKESK. The CDR3 is 14 amino acids. The V and J ends lost 0 bases and 1 base respectively, with 6 bases between them. CDR3 in DNA: TGTGCCAGCAGCCAAGATTCTGGGAACACTGAAGCTTTCTTT. This codes for CASSQDSGNTEAFF.

This sequence joins TRBV16 and TRBJ1-2, with D uncertain. CDR1 KGHSY and CDR2 FQNENV come from the germline V gene. V shed 1 base and J shed 6 bases, with 9 bases lying between them. CDR3 size: 13 residues. Written as DNA, the CDR3 is TGTGCCAGCAGCCAATATATTAGAGATGGCTACACCTTC. It yields the protein CASSQYIRDGYTF.

V and J are TRBV30 and TRBJ2-7; TRBD1 or TRBD2 may be the D gene (5 bases each). This CDR3 comprises 12 residues. The germline V gene has CDR1 GTSNPN and CDR2 SVGIG (reference sequence). Between the trimmed V and J ends, which lost 4 bases and 2 bases, there was a span of 9 bases. Written as DNA, the CDR3 is TGTGCCTGGACCGGGACCACCTACGAGCAGTACTTC. Translated: CAWTGTTYEQYF.

DNA of the CDR3: TGTGCCAGCAACCAGGGGGTGGGTTCCTACGAGCAGTACTTC. Translated: CASNQGVGSYEQYF. The rearrangement uses TRBV6-5 and TRBJ2-7; 7 positions agree with TRBD1. The CDR3 is 14 amino acids. The ends lost 7 bases at V and 1 base at J; junction bases unmatched: 7. Germline CDR1 MNHEY, CDR2 SVGAGI.

The chain links TRBV5-1 to TRBJ2-7; 10 bases fit TRBD1. After removal of 4 bases from V and 0 bases from J, the junction contained 7 bases not matched to a gene. Germline V gives CDR1 SGHRS, CDR2 YFSETQ. CDR3 size: 16 residues. CDR3 in DNA: TGCGCCAGCAGCCGGACCCGACAGGGGGCCTCCTACGAGCAGTACTTC. It codes for CASSRTRQGASYEQYF. Filled out from reference TRBV5-1 and TRBJ2-7, the complete variable domain reads KAGVTQTPRYLIKTRGQQVTLSCSPISGHRSVSWYQQTPGQGLQFLFEYFSETQRNKGNFPGRFSGRQFSNSRSEMNVSTLELGDSALYLCASSRTRQGASYEQYFGPGTRLTVT.

The rearrangement joins TRBV15 to TRBJ1-1, with 7 bases matching TRBD1. Losses at the gene ends were 5 bases for V and 2 bases for J; bases not matched to a gene: 2. CDR3 length equals 13 residues. Germline CDR1 reads LNHNV; CDR2 reads YYDKDF (reference sequence). The CDR3 is CATSRDSNTEAFF. CDR3 nucleotides: TGTGCCACCAGCCGGGACAGCAACACTGAAGCTTTCTTT.

The J gene is TRBJ1-1, the V gene TRBV15; D may be TRBD1 (5 bases). Germline-derived CDR1 and CDR2 are LNHNV and YYDKDF (reference sequence). The CDR3 runs to 14 residues. V lost 1 base to trimming and J lost 4 bases, with 10 bases between them. The CDR3 nucleotides are TGTGCCACCAGCAGAGCGGAGAGGGGCACTGAAGCTTTCTTT. It yields the protein CATSRAERGTEAFF.

The chain has TRBV20-1 and TRBJ1-5, with D tentatively TRBD1 (6 bases). The V end was cut by 3 bases, the J end by 9 bases, with 15 bases between. CDR1 is DFQATT and CDR2 is SNEGSKA in the germline V gene (reference sequence). This CDR3 region has 13 residues. CDR3 amino acids: CSASGGAQGPQHF. The DNA of the CDR3 is TGCAGTGCTAGTGGGGGGGCTCAAGGGCCCCAGCATTTT.

The J gene is TRBJ1-6, the V gene TRBV21-1; the DNA was not compared with TRBD1, the D call given in the table. TRBV21-1 constitutes a pseudogene. The CDR3 consists of 16 residues. CDR3 residues: CASSKFRDRKNSPLHF. In DNA form, the CDR3 reads TGTGCCAGCAGCAAATTCAGGGACAGGAAGAATTCACCCCTCCACTTT.

The chain combines TRBV6-2 or TRBV6-3 with TRBJ1-5; no clear D gene. CDR1 and CDR2 (germline): MNHEY, SVGEGT. Trimming removed 2 bases at V and 2 bases at J, with 7 bases between. The CDR3 spans 14 residues. CDR3 DNA: TGTGCCAGCAGTTACGTTGCAGGCAATCAGCCCCAGCATTTT. It encodes CASSYVAGNQPQHF.

The chain couples TRBV28 to TRBJ1-1; 7 bases match TRBD1. This CDR3 is built from 12 residues. V was pared by 6 bases and J by 5 bases, with 3 bases of the junction left unmatched. Germline-derived CDR1 and CDR2 are MDHEN and SYDVKM. The CDR3 DNA reads as TGTGCCAGCAGAAGACAGGGAACTGAAGCTTTCTTT. The encoded protein is CASRRQGTEAFF.

The rearrangement links TRBV12-3 or TRBV12-4 to TRBJ2-3; D gene uncertain. The CDR3 is 13 amino acids. V gave up 1 base and J gave up 4 bases, with 6 bases separating them. CDR3 in amino acids: CASSLVSSDTQYF. The CDR3 DNA reads TGTGCCAGCAGTTTAGTCAGTTCAGATACGCAGTATTTT.

Written as DNA, the CDR3 is TGTGCCAGCAGTGTGGGAGGGACAGGGCGCAATGAGCAGTTCTTC. This codes for CASSVGGTGRNEQFF. V and J are TRBV2 and TRBJ2-1; the match to TRBD1 covers 9 bases. This CDR3 is 15 amino acids long. Germline V gene sequence: CDR1 SNHLY, CDR2 FYNNEI. V shed 4 bases, J shed 6 bases, and the junction held 7 bases outside the gene matches.

This chain joins TRBV7-9 and TRBJ1-2; TRBD1 might be the D (6 bases). Germline V gene sequence: CDR1 SEHNR, CDR2 FQNEAQ (reference sequence). The CDR3 loop spans 14 amino acids. V gave up 6 bases and J gave up 1 base, with 12 bases separating them. CDR3 sequence (DNA): TGTGCCAGCAGTTGGGACACTCTTAACTATGGCTACACCTTC. This sequence encodes CASSWDTLNYGYTF.